Listed below are T cell receptor beta chains from one sample, sequenced in a study of metastatic and nonmetastatic thyroid tumors. TCRdb reassembled clones from the PCR reads with MiXCR. Found here are fewer than 6,500 clones, 25% to 30% of them singletons; the top ten hold 16%. Sequenced sample: adjacent normal tissue. The receptors derive from a female donor with papillary thyroid cancer or a benign thyroid nodule (not recorded which). Some clones in this sample may be carry-over from other donors' samples. Each CDR3 is given with its conserved first and last residue. Each record gives: D gene, clone size, J gene, V gene, CDR3 protein, CDR3 DNA. The D gene is left open where the match is weak. The size entry is marked missing in some rows and otherwise reads once, few, many or a size class.

d_gene: .; abundance: .; j_gene: TRBJ1-1; v_gene: TRBV20-1; CDR3aa: CSAPQKGTEAFF; CDR3nt: TGCAGTGCTCCCCAAAAGGGGACTGAAGCTTTCTTT
d_gene: TRBD2; abundance: .; j_gene: TRBJ2-1; v_gene: TRBV20-1; CDR3aa: CSAITGGGPVEQFF; CDR3nt: TGCAGTGCCATAACGGGGGGGGGCCCGGTGGAGCAGTTCTTC
d_gene: .; abundance: few; j_gene: TRBJ2-7; v_gene: TRBV28; CDR3aa: CASSLGGPSPIEQYF; CDR3nt: TGTGCCAGCAGTTTGGGGGGGCCCTCCCCCATAGAGCAGTACTTC
d_gene: .; abundance: once; j_gene: TRBJ2-7; v_gene: TRBV11-1; CDR3aa: CASILGRNSYEQYF; CDR3nt: TGTGCCAGCATCTTAGGACGTAACTCCTACGAGCAGTACTTC
d_gene: .; abundance: .; j_gene: TRBJ2-1; v_gene: TRBV11-2; CDR3aa: CASSLEWVDLGNEQFF; CDR3nt: TGTGCCAGCAGCTTAGAATGGGTTGATCTCGGCAATGAGCAGTTCTTC
d_gene: .; abundance: medium-sized; j_gene: TRBJ2-1; v_gene: TRBV12-3/TRBV12-4; CDR3aa: CASSLGGDLLYNEQFF; CDR3nt: TGTGCCAGCAGTTTAGGAGGGGACTTACTCTACAATGAGCAGTTCTTC
d_gene: TRBD2; abundance: .; j_gene: TRBJ2-1; v_gene: TRBV20-1; CDR3aa: CSAAPSGYYNEQFF; CDR3nt: TGCAGTGCCGCCCCTAGCGGGTACTACAATGAGCAGTTCTTC
d_gene: TRBD1; abundance: few; j_gene: TRBJ1-1; v_gene: TRBV6-1; CDR3aa: CASRKGADTNTKAFF; CDR3nt: TGTGCCAGCAGGAAGGGGGCAGATACGAACACTAAAGCTTTCTTT
d_gene: .; abundance: many; j_gene: TRBJ1-5; v_gene: TRBV3-1; CDR3aa: CASSQVGGNQPQHF; CDR3nt: TGTGCCAGCAGCCAAGTCGGGGGAAACCAGCCCCAGCATTTT
d_gene: .; abundance: few; j_gene: TRBJ2-7; v_gene: TRBV9; CDR3aa: CASSVGRGGGAEQYF; CDR3nt: TGTGCCAGCAGCGTAGGGAGAGGGGGAGGGGCCGAGCAGTACTTC
d_gene: .; abundance: few; j_gene: TRBJ2-1; v_gene: TRBV6-5; CDR3aa: CASSYSRGNEQFF; CDR3nt: TGTGCCAGCAGTTACTCGCGGGGCAATGAGCAGTTCTTC
d_gene: .; abundance: few; j_gene: TRBJ2-1; v_gene: TRBV6-1; CDR3aa: CATQGTNGDNEQFF; CDR3nt: TGTGCCACCCAGGGGACTAACGGAGACAATGAGCAATTCTTC
d_gene: .; abundance: .; j_gene: TRBJ2-7; v_gene: TRBV12-3/TRBV12-4; CDR3aa: CASKGPGSSYEQYF; CDR3nt: TGTGCCAGCAAGGGTCCTGGGAGCTCCTACGAGCAGTACTTC
d_gene: .; abundance: many; j_gene: TRBJ1-1; v_gene: TRBV6-6; CDR3aa: CASSYSHGYTEAFF; CDR3nt: TGTGCCAGCAGTTACTCGCACGGCTACACTGAAGCTTTCTTT
d_gene: .; abundance: medium-sized; j_gene: TRBJ1-5; v_gene: TRBV5-1; CDR3aa: CASSLGQVDLEPQHF; CDR3nt: TGCGCCAGCAGCTTGGGACAGGTCGATCTAGAGCCCCAGCATTTT
d_gene: .; abundance: .; j_gene: TRBJ1-2; v_gene: TRBV6-5; CDR3aa: CASSYSGEGYTF; CDR3nt: TGTGCCAGCAGTTATTCGGGAGAAGGCTACACCTTC
d_gene: .; abundance: few; j_gene: TRBJ1-5; v_gene: TRBV19; CDR3aa: CASSVVHNSNQPQHF; CDR3nt: TGTGCCAGTAGTGTAGTACACAATAGCAATCAGCCCCAGCATTTT
d_gene: .; abundance: large; j_gene: TRBJ1-5; v_gene: TRBV6-1; CDR3aa: CASSEAPGFGNQPQHF; CDR3nt: TGTGCCAGCAGTGAAGCACCCGGGTTCGGCAATCAGCCCCAGCATTTT
d_gene: .; abundance: .; j_gene: TRBJ2-6; v_gene: TRBV4-1; CDR3aa: CASSQGRANVLTF; CDR3nt: TGCGCCAGCAGCCAAGGGAGGGCCAACGTCCTGACTTTC
d_gene: TRBD2; abundance: .; j_gene: TRBJ2-7; v_gene: TRBV6-2/TRBV6-3; CDR3aa: CASSYFTSGSYEQYF; CDR3nt: TGTGCCAGCAGTTATTTCACTAGCGGGAGCTACGAGCAGTACTTC
d_gene: .; abundance: few; j_gene: TRBJ2-7; v_gene: TRBV27; CDR3aa: CASNTRRGDYEQYF; CDR3nt: TGTGCCAGCAATACCAGAAGGGGGGACTACGAGCAGTACTTC
d_gene: .; abundance: .; j_gene: TRBJ2-3; v_gene: TRBV6-2/TRBV6-3; CDR3aa: CASSYPDTQYF; CDR3nt: TGTGCCAGCAGTTACCCCGATACGCAGTATTTT